The 11 T cell receptor beta chains listed next were all sequenced from one sample in a study of T cell responses to AZD1222 COVID-19 vaccine. Profiling relied on immunoSEQ multiplex PCR, and the TCRdb table lists in-frame clones only, not all of them. The table shows around 88,000 clones, with 89% occurring only once. Source: peripheral blood, taken on day 0 of MenACWY control vaccination. These receptors were taken from an adult in good health.

This chain links TRBV3-1 (or the pseudogene TRBV3-2) with TRBJ2-2, with 7 bases matching TRBD1. The germline V gene has CDR1 LGHDT and CDR2 YNNKEL (reference sequence). The V segment lost 3 bases and the J segment 0 bases; nucleotides outside the gene matches: 1. The CDR3 has 15 residues. The CDR3 here is CASSQGQPNTGELFF. CDR3 DNA: TGTGCCAGCAGCCAGGGACAGCCGAACACCGGGGAGCTGTTTTTT.

This rearrangement joins TRBV19 to TRBJ1-2; no definite D call. This CDR3 has 12 residues. V was cut by 5 bases and J by 6 bases, with 10 bases left in between. Germline CDR1 is LNHDA and CDR2 is SQIVND (reference sequence). CDR3 protein: CASSLGGNGYTF. The DNA for the CDR3 is TGTGCCAGTAGTCTGGGTGGGAATGGCTACACCTTC. The whole variable domain, remainder taken from reference TRBV19 and TRBJ1-2, is DGGITQSPKYLFRKEGQNVTLSCEQNLNHDAMYWYRQDPGQGLRLIYYSQIVNDFQKGDIAEGYSVSREKKESFPLTVTSAQKNPTAFYLCASSLGGNGYTFGSGTRLTVV.

The rearrangement joins TRBV27 to TRBJ1-4; 10 positions match TRBD1. This CDR3 is 12 amino acids long. Trimming cost V 6 bases and J 10 bases; bases outside gene matches: 2. Germline values: CDR1 MNHEY, CDR2 SMNVEV (reference sequence). CDR3 residues: CASRGTGVKLFF. CDR3 nucleotides: TGTGCCAGCAGAGGGACAGGGGTAAAACTGTTTTTT.

The CDR3 DNA follows: TGTGCCAGCAGCGTAGACCCCGGGACTACCTACGAGCAGTACTTC. It yields the protein CASSVDPGTTYEQYF. The chain is built from TRBV9 and TRBJ2-7; 7 nucleotides align to TRBD2. The CDR3 runs to 15 residues. The germline V gene encodes CDR1 SGDLS and CDR2 YYNGEE. V shed 0 bases and J 2 bases; nucleotides not matched to a gene: 5. Based on the CDR3 plus reference TRBV9 and TRBJ2-7, the full variable domain is DSGVTQTPKHLITATGQRVTLRCSPRSGDLSVYWYQQSLDQGLQFLIQYYNGEERAKGNILERFSAQQFPDLHSELNLSSLELGDSALYFCASSVDPGTTYEQYFGPGTRLTVT.

The chain carries TRBV7-2 and TRBJ2-1; 8 bases align to TRBD2. This CDR3 comprises 18 residues. Losses at the gene ends were 0 bases for V and 0 bases for J; bases not matched to a gene: 7. The germline CDR1 and CDR2 sequences are SGHTA and FQGNSA. CDR3 in DNA: TGTGCCAGCAGCTTAGCGCGGGGGAGCGGGAGCTCCTACAATGAGCAGTTCTTC. Translating gives CASSLARGSGSSYNEQFF.

The chain joins TRBV6-5 to TRBJ2-7; maybe TRBD2 (6 bases). Trimming cost V 6 bases and J 6 bases, with 15 bases left between them. The CDR3 is 13 residues long. Per the germline V gene, CDR1 is MNHEY and CDR2 is SVGAGI. For the CDR3, the DNA is TGTGCCAGCAGCCGGCGGGACGCGGGCGAGCAGTACTTC. As protein: CASSRRDAGEQYF.

J is TRBJ2-1 and V is TRBV29-1; D call uncertain. Germline V gene lookup returns CDR1 SQVTM and CDR2 ANQGSEA. Trimming cost V 4 bases and J 6 bases, with 4 bases left between them. The CDR3 covers 10 residues. CDR3 protein: CSVVGNEQFF. In nucleotides, the CDR3 is TGCAGCGTTGTTGGCAATGAGCAGTTCTTC.

The rearrangement uses TRBV9 and TRBJ1-3; D is ambiguous. Trimming removed 3 bases at V and 2 bases at J, with 12 bases between. The CDR3 is made up of 15 amino acids. Germline V CDR1 and CDR2: SGDLS, YYNGEE. As DNA, the CDR3 is TGTGCCAGCAGCGCCGCCCCCGGGACTGGAAACACCATATATTTT. Amino acids: CASSAAPGTGNTIYF.

The J gene is TRBJ2-2, the V gene TRBV4-1; 10 positions agree with TRBD2. The junction had 9 bases not matched to a gene; V was cut back by 6 bases and J by 5 bases. CDR1 is MGHRA, CDR2 YSYEKL, per germline. There are 16 residues in the CDR3. The CDR3: CASSFEAGGRTGELFF. The CDR3 DNA reads as TGCGCCAGCAGTTTCGAAGCGGGGGGGCGAACCGGGGAGCTGTTTTTT.

This chain links TRBV7-9 with TRBJ1-1; D is ambiguous. CDR3 length equals 15 residues. The V end was cut by 0 bases, the J end by 1 base, with 9 bases between. Germline V CDR1 and CDR2: SEHNR, FQNEAQ (reference sequence). The DNA of the CDR3 is TGTGCCAGCAGCTTAGCCCCCAGTGCGAACACTGAAGCTTTCTTT. Protein: CASSLAPSANTEAFF.

The chain recombines TRBV19 with TRBJ2-6, with D unclear. The ends were cut back, 1 base at V and 2 bases at J, with 15 bases in the middle. The CDR3 extends over 18 amino acids. The germline V gene encodes CDR1 LNHDA and CDR2 SQIVND (reference sequence). DNA of the CDR3: TGTGCCAGTAGTATAGTCCACCCCCCGTTCGCTGGGGCCAACGTCCTGACTTTC. Protein product: CASSIVHPPFAGANVLTF. The variable domain in full, completed from reference TRBV19 and TRBJ2-6, reads DGGITQSPKYLFRKEGQNVTLSCEQNLNHDAMYWYRQDPGQGLRLIYYSQIVNDFQKGDIAEGYSVSREKKESFPLTVTSAQKNPTAFYLCASSIVHPPFAGANVLTFGAGSRLTVL.